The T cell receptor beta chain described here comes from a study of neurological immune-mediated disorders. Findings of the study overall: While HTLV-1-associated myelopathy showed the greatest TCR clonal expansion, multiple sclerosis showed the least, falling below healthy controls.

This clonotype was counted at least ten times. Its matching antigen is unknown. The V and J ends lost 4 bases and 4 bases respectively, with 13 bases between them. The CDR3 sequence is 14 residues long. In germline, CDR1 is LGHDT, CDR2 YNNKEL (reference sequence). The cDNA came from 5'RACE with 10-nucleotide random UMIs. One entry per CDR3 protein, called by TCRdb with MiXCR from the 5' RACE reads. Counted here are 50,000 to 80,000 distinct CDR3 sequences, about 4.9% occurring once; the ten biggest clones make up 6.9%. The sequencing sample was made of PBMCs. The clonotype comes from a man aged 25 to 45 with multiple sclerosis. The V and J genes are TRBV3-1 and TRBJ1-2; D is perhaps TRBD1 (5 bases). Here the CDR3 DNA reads TGTGCCAGCAGCCCATCCCGGGACCTCTATGGCTACACCTTC. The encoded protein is CASSPSRDLYGYTF.